Following are 18 T cell receptor beta chains from one sample sequenced in a study of CD8+CD57+ T cells in acquired aplastic anemia (dated by TCRdb to the late 2010s). The instrument was an Illumina HiSeq 2000. Genomic DNA served as template for TCR beta VDJ combination and CDR3 sequence profiling. TCRdb ran its own pipeline on the public reads, namely fastp trimming at Q25 and MiXCR clone calling, and kept in-frame beta chains. CDR3 protein sequences are deduplicated, and each keeps its most common genes and DNA. Counted in this sample were about 190,000 distinct CDR3 sequences; approximately 48% of them appeared once. The top ten clones comprise 9.7% of the sample. Expansion of CD8+CD57+ cells had been shown by flow cytometry in the patients chosen for sequencing. The sequenced sample was sorted CD4+, CD8+, or CD8+CD57+ T cells (not recorded which) from PBMCs. All receptors come from a human donor with aplastic anemia.

The chain recombines TRBV20-1 with TRBJ2-7, with 7 bases lining up with TRBD1. The CDR3 extends over 11 amino acids. The ends lost 7 bases at V and 6 bases at J; junction bases unmatched: 6. Germline V gives CDR1 DFQATT, CDR2 SNEGSKA (reference sequence). The CDR3 sequence: CSGEQGSEQYF. The CDR3 DNA follows: TGCAGTGGAGAACAGGGGAGCGAGCAGTACTTC.

Many counts were recorded for this clonotype. The V call is TRBV7-3, the J call TRBJ2-7; TRBD1 agrees at 7 bases. Looked up from germline, CDR1 is SGHTA and CDR2 is FQGTGA. The CDR3 totals 14 residues. The J segment lost 3 bases and the V segment lost 3 bases, leaving 5 bases of the junction unmatched. CDR3 residues: CASSLLGQSYEQYF. The CDR3 nucleotides read TGTGCCAGCAGCTTGCTGGGACAGAGCTACGAGCAGTACTTC.

The chain uses TRBV6-1 and TRBJ2-7; no clear D gene. Trimming took off 2 bases at V and 1 base at J, with 12 bases between the two ends. Per germline, CDR1 MNHNS and CDR2 SASEGT. The CDR3 runs 15 residues. This chain's CDR3 is CASSERQFRSYEQYF. CDR3 bases: TGTGCCAGCAGTGAACGGCAGTTTAGGTCCTACGAGCAGTACTTC.

The chain uses TRBV30 and TRBJ1-2; D remains ambiguous. Trimming stripped 1 base from V and 8 bases from J, with 8 bases between. Germline V gene data show CDR1 as GTSNPN and CDR2 as SVGIG (reference sequence). The CDR3 spans 11 residues. Here the CDR3 DNA reads TGTGCCTGGAGTGGGAAGGTCGGCTACACCTTC. Translated, it gives CAWSGKVGYTF.

The chain combines TRBV4-1 with TRBJ1-2, with D perhaps matching TRBD1 (5 bases). From germline, CDR1 is MGHRA and CDR2 YSYEKL. This CDR3 region has 17 residues. V was cut by 0 bases and J by 1 base, with 15 bases left in between. CDR3 DNA: TGCGCCAGCAGCCAAGAATTATCGACAGAGCGTAACTATGGCTACACCTTC. Its translation: CASSQELSTERNYGYTF.

This clonotype has ten or more counts. The V call is TRBV5-5, the J call TRBJ1-5; D is uncertain. V was cut by 3 bases and J by 0 bases, with 10 bases left in between. Germline V CDR1 and CDR2: SGHKS, YYEKEE (reference sequence). The CDR3 extends over 15 amino acids. CDR3 sequence reads: CASSSRTDSNQPQHF. CDR3 bases: TGTGCCAGCAGCTCACGGACGGATAGCAATCAGCCCCAGCATTTT.

This clonotype has a handful of counts. The chain recombines TRBV6-5 with TRBJ2-4; D is unclear. The V gene lost 4 bases and the J gene lost 0 bases, with 13 bases spanning the gap. The CDR3 spans 16 residues. The V gene's germline CDR1 is MNHEY and CDR2 SVGAGI. This chain's CDR3 is CASSWNSKLAKNIQYF. Here the CDR3 DNA reads TGTGCCAGCAGTTGGAACTCTAAACTAGCCAAAAACATTCAGTACTTC.

The chain employs TRBV6-1 and TRBJ2-3, with TRBD2 matching over 7 bases. Germline V gene lookup returns CDR1 MNHNS and CDR2 SASEGT. The J segment lost 8 bases and the V segment lost 6 bases, leaving 8 bases of the junction unmatched. This CDR3 spans 13 amino acids. This CDR3 reads CASSGTKAITQYF. The CDR3 DNA reads as TGTGCCAGCAGCGGGACTAAAGCAATTACGCAGTATTTT.

CDR3 sequence reads: CASSIGTGVGDTQYF. The CDR3 coding sequence is TGTGCCAGTAGTATCGGGACAGGGGTCGGAGATACGCAGTATTTT. J is TRBJ2-3 and V is TRBV19; 10 bases fit TRBD1. The CDR3 covers 15 residues. Germline CDR1 LNHDA, CDR2 SQIVND (reference sequence). With V trimmed by 3 bases and J by 5 bases, 5 bases remained unmatched.

This clonotype was observed many times. The chain has TRBV4-2 and TRBJ2-7; 12 nucleotides align to TRBD2. The germline V gene has CDR1 LGHNA and CDR2 YNFKEQ. V was clipped by 0 bases and J by 8 bases; unmatched bases: 5. This CDR3 is 15 amino acids long. DNA for the CDR3: TGTGCCAGCAGCCAAGATCAGACTAGCGGGAGTAAGCAGTACTTC. Translating gives CASSQDQTSGSKQYF.

This sequence joins TRBV6-2 or TRBV6-3 and TRBJ2-1; TRBD1 is a possible D gene (6 bases). CDR3 size: 16 residues. Between the trimmed V and J ends, which lost 2 bases and 7 bases, there was a span of 18 bases. Germline V CDR1 and CDR2: MNHEY, SVGEGT. The CDR3 DNA sequence: TGTGCCAGCAGTTACCCGACAGGTGGGAACGGGAATGAGCAGTTCTTC. Protein product: CASSYPTGGNGNEQFF.

The chain carries TRBV29-1 and TRBJ2-1; TRBD1 matches at 7 bases. Germline assignment: CDR1 SQVTM and CDR2 ANQGSEA. The CDR3 sequence is 13 residues long. V trimming: 3 bases; J trimming: 9 bases; junction bases outside the gene matches: 8. Here the CDR3 reads CSVERTGQFEQFF. DNA for the CDR3: TGCAGCGTTGAGAGGACAGGCCAATTTGAGCAGTTCTTC.

The chain has TRBV9 and TRBJ2-7, with a possible D match to TRBD2 (6 bases). Germline assignment: CDR1 SGDLS and CDR2 YYNGEE. Deletions cut 4 bases from V and 13 bases from J, with 21 bases between. The CDR3 runs to 13 residues. CDR3 loop: CASSPSARRANYF. DNA of the CDR3: TGTGCCAGCAGCCCTAGCGCCAGAAGGGCGAATTACTTC. Using reference TRBV9 and TRBJ2-7 for the parts outside the CDR3, the full variable domain is DSGVTQTPKHLITATGQRVTLRCSPRSGDLSVYWYQQSLDQGLQFLIQYYNGEERAKGNILERFSAQQFPDLHSELNLSSLELGDSALYFCASSPSARRANYFGPGTRLTVT.

The V call is TRBV7-6, the J call TRBJ1-5; D is undetermined. V was trimmed by 5 bases and J by 2 bases, leaving 7 bases between them. CDR3 length equals 13 residues. The germline V gene has CDR1 SGHVS and CDR2 FNYEAQ. The CDR3 nucleotides read TGTGCCAGCAGCCCTAACGGCAATCAGCCCCAGCATTTT. It encodes CASSPNGNQPQHF.

The chain employs TRBV10-3 and TRBJ2-2; TRBD1 agrees at 7 bases. With 2 bases clipped from V and 4 bases from J, the junction kept 4 bases outside the gene matches. This CDR3 is 15 amino acids long. In germline, CDR1 is ENHRY, CDR2 SYGVKD. For the CDR3, the DNA is TGTGCCATCAGTGAGATGACAGGGCCCACCGGGGAGCTGTTTTTT. Its protein is CAISEMTGPTGELFF.

The sample holds many counts of this clonotype. V gene TRBV4-3 combines with J gene TRBJ2-7; D ambiguous. CDR1 and CDR2 (germline): LGHNA, YSLEER. The CDR3 is 14 amino acids. V shed 0 bases and J shed 0 bases, with 6 bases lying between them. CDR3 region: CASSQETPSYEQYF. DNA of the CDR3: TGCGCCAGCAGCCAAGAGACTCCCTCCTACGAGCAGTACTTC.

This clonotype has just a few counts. This chain links TRBV20-1 with TRBJ2-3, with D unresolved. The CDR3 extends over 12 amino acids. Per germline, CDR1 DFQATT and CDR2 SNEGSKA (reference sequence). Trimming removed 1 base at V and 3 bases at J, with 5 bases between. The CDR3 DNA is TGCAGTGCTAGAGGGGAAACAGATACGCAGTATTTT. It encodes CSARGETDTQYF.

V gene TRBV5-1 combines with J gene TRBJ2-7; the match to TRBD2 covers 11 bases. Germline V gene data show CDR1 as SGHRS and CDR2 as YFSETQ. The junction had 6 bases not matched to a gene; V was cut back by 4 bases and J by 0 bases. The CDR3 has 16 amino acids. Here the CDR3 DNA reads TGCGCCAGCAGCAGGGGACTAGCGGTCCTCTCCTACGAGCAGTACTTC. It translates to CASSRGLAVLSYEQYF. The full variable domain, completed using reference TRBV5-1 and TRBJ2-7, is KAGVTQTPRYLIKTRGQQVTLSCSPISGHRSVSWYQQTPGQGLQFLFEYFSETQRNKGNFPGRFSGRQFSNSRSEMNVSTLELGDSALYLCASSRGLAVLSYEQYFGPGTRLTVT.